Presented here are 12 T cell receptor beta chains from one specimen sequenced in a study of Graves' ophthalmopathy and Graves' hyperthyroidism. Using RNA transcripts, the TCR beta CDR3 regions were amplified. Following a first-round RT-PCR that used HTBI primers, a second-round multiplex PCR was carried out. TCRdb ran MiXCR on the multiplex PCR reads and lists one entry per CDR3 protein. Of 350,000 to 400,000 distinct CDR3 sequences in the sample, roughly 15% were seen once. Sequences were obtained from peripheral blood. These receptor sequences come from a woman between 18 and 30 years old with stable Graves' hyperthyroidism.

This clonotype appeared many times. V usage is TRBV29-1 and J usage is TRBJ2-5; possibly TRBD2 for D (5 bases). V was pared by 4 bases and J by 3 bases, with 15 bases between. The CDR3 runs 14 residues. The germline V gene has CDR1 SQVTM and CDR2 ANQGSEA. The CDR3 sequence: CSVGGAGFKETQYF. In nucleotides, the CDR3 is TGCAGCGTTGGGGGAGCCGGGTTCAAAGAGACCCAGTACTTC.

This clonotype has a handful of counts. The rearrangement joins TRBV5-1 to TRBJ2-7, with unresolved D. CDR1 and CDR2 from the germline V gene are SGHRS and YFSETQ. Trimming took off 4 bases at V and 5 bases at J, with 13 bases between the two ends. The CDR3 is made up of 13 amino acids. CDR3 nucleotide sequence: TGCGCCAGCAGCGAGGTTCCAGAAGACGAGCAGTACTTC. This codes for CASSEVPEDEQYF. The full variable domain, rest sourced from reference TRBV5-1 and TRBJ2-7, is KAGVTQTPRYLIKTRGQQVTLSCSPISGHRSVSWYQQTPGQGLQFLFEYFSETQRNKGNFPGRFSGRQFSNSRSEMNVSTLELGDSALYLCASSEVPEDEQYFGPGTRLTVT.

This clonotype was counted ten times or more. The DNA for the CDR3 is TGTGCCAGCAGCTTAAATTTGGGAGGGGGAGGAGAGACCCAGTACTTC. It encodes CASSLNLGGGGETQYF. The chain has TRBV7-6 and TRBJ2-5, with a tentative D call TRBD2 (7 bases). Germline V gene sequence: CDR1 SGHVS, CDR2 FNYEAQ. Trimming shortened V by 2 bases and J by 4 bases, and 17 bases separated the two germline ends. There are 16 residues in the CDR3.

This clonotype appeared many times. The chain's CDR3 is CATSSGSEQYF. CDR3 DNA sequence: TGTGCCACCAGTTCTGGGTCCGAGCAGTACTTC. The chain couples TRBV24-1 to TRBJ2-7; D is unclear. The germline V and J ends were trimmed by 6 bases and 6 bases, with 8 bases remaining between them. There are 11 residues in the CDR3. CDR1 is KGHDR, CDR2 SFDVKD, per germline.

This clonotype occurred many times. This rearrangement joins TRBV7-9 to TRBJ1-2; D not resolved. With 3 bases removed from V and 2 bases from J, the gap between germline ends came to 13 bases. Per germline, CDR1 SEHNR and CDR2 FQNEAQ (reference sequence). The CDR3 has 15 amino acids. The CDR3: CASSFWEDGNYGYTF. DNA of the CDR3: TGTGCCAGCAGCTTTTGGGAGGATGGGAACTATGGCTACACCTTC.

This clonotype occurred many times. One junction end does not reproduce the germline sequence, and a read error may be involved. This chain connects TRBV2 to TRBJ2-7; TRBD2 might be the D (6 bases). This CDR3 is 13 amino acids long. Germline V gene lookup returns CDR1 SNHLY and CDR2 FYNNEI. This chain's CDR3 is CASMGRAGNEQYF. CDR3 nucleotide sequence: TGTGCTAGCATGGGAAGGGCGGGGAACGAGCAGTACTTC.

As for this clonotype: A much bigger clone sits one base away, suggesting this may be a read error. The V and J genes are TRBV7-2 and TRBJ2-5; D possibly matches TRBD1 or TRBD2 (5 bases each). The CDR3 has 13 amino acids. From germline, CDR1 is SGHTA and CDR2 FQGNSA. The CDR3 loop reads CASSLNLVGTEYF. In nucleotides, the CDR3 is TGTGCCAGCAGCTTAAACCTTGTCGGGACCGAGTACTTC.

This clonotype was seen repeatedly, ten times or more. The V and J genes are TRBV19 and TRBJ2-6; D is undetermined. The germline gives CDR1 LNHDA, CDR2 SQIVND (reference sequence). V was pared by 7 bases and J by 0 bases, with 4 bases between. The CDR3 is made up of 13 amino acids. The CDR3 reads CASTDSGANVLTF. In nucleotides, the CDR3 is TGTGCCAGTACGGACTCTGGGGCCAACGTCCTGACTTTC.

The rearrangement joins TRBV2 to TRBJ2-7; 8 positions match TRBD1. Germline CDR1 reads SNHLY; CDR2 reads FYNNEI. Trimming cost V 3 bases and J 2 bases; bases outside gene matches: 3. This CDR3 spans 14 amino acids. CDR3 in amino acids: CASSDLTGAYEQYF. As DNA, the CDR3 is TGTGCCAGCAGTGACCTGACAGGGGCCTACGAGCAGTACTTC.

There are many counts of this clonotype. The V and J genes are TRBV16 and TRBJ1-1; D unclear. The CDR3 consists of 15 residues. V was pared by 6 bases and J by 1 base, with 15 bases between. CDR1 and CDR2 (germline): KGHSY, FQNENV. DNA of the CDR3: TGTGCCAGCAGAAACATGGCACTCCGGAACACTGAAGCTTTCTTT. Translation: CASRNMALRNTEAFF.

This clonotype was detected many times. The DNA for the CDR3 is TGCAGTGCTCGAGGGCCTCGGCAGGGGTATACTGAAGCTTTCTTT. Amino acids: CSARGPRQGYTEAFF. The chain links TRBV20-1 to TRBJ1-1, with D tentatively TRBD1 (6 bases). This CDR3 contains 15 residues. CDR1 is DFQATT and CDR2 is SNEGSKA in the germline V gene (reference sequence). V lost 5 bases and J lost 5, with 21 bases in between.

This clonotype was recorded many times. The CDR3 DNA sequence: TGTGCCAGCAGCCAGACAGGGCCGAACACTGAAGCTTTCTTT. Its translation is CASSQTGPNTEAFF. V and J are TRBV7-3 and TRBJ1-1; 7 nucleotides align to TRBD1. Germline CDR1 SGHTA, CDR2 FQGTGA. The CDR3 extends over 14 amino acids. V lost 5 bases, J lost 1 base, and 4 bases stayed unmatched.